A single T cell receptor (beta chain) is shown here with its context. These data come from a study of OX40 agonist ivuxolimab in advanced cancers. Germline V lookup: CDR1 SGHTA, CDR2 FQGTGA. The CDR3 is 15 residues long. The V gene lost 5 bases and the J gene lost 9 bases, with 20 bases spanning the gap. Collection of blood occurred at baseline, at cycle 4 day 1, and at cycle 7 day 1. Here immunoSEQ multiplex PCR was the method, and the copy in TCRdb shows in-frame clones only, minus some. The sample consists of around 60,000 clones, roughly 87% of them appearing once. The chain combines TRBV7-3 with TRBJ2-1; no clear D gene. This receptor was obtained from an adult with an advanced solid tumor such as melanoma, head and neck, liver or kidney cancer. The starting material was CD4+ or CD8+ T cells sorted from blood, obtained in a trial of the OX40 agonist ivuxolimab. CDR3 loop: CASSATGLRLTEQFF. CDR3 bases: TGTGCCAGCAGCGCCACCGGGTTGCGGTTGACTGAGCAGTTCTTC.